These T cell receptor beta chains were read from a single sample in a study of cytomegalovirus exposure and HLA in healthy donors. Clones were sequenced by immunoSEQ multiplex PCR, and TCRdb holds only the in-frame ones, with some missing. This sample has about 220,000 clones, with about 80% found just once. The sample consisted of PBMCs. All receptors come from a young man in good health and CMV-seronegative. Each CDR3 is given with its conserved first and last residue. Fields, in order: D gene, V gene, J gene, CDR3 length, clone size, CDR3 protein, CDR3 DNA. D genes are given only for firm matches. A clone size is listed for some rows: how often the clone was seen (once, few, many), or a class if it is expanded.

D gene: .; V gene: TRBV9; J gene: TRBJ1-3; CDR3 length: 16; clone size: .; CDR3 protein: CASSTPRGYVGNTIYF; CDR3 DNA: TGTGCCAGCAGCACCCCAAGGGGGTATGTTGGAAACACCATATATTTT
D gene: TRBD2; V gene: TRBV7-3; J gene: TRBJ2-2; CDR3 length: 17; clone size: .; CDR3 protein: CASSMSGILGGTGELFF; CDR3 DNA: TGTGCCAGCAGCATGAGCGGGATCCTAGGTGGGACCGGGGAGCTGTTTTTT
D gene: .; V gene: TRBV4-1; J gene: TRBJ2-5; CDR3 length: 15; clone size: .; CDR3 protein: CASSQEDYQQETQYF; CDR3 DNA: TGCGCCAGCAGCCAGGAAGACTACCAACAAGAGACCCAGTACTTC
D gene: TRBD1; V gene: TRBV19; J gene: TRBJ1-5; CDR3 length: 15; clone size: .; CDR3 protein: CASSKTTGSNQPQHF; CDR3 DNA: TGTGCCAGTAGTAAAACGACAGGGAGCAATCAGCCCCAGCATTTT
D gene: .; V gene: TRBV4-1; J gene: TRBJ2-7; CDR3 length: 12; clone size: .; CDR3 protein: CASSQVGGEQYF; CDR3 DNA: TGCGCCAGCAGCCAAGTCGGCGGAGAGCAGTACTTC
D gene: TRBD2; V gene: TRBV6-5; J gene: TRBJ2-3; CDR3 length: 16; clone size: .; CDR3 protein: CASSYSPAGGSNTQYF; CDR3 DNA: TGTGCCAGCAGTTACTCGCCAGCGGGAGGGTCTAATACGCAGTATTTT
D gene: TRBD2; V gene: TRBV6-5; J gene: TRBJ2-7; CDR3 length: 15; clone size: .; CDR3 protein: CASSYQGSGSYEQYF; CDR3 DNA: TGTGCCAGCAGTTACCAGGGTAGCGGGAGTTACGAGCAGTACTTC
D gene: TRBD2; V gene: TRBV9; J gene: TRBJ2-4; CDR3 length: 15; clone size: .; CDR3 protein: CASSVSGGPENIQYF; CDR3 DNA: TGTGCCAGCAGCGTGTCGGGAGGGCCGGAAAACATTCAGTACTTC
D gene: TRBD2; V gene: TRBV7-9; J gene: TRBJ2-1; CDR3 length: 17; clone size: few; CDR3 protein: CASSLIGREGLGNEQFF; CDR3 DNA: TGTGCCAGCAGCTTAATAGGGCGGGAGGGCCTAGGAAATGAGCAGTTCTTC
D gene: TRBD2; V gene: TRBV28; J gene: TRBJ2-1; CDR3 length: 16; clone size: .; CDR3 protein: CASSLGGTRATNEQFF; CDR3 DNA: TGTGCCAGCAGTTTAGGTGGGACTAGGGCCACCAATGAGCAGTTCTTC
D gene: .; V gene: TRBV2; J gene: TRBJ2-2; CDR3 length: 15; clone size: once; CDR3 protein: CASSEGKGGDRELFF; CDR3 DNA: TGTGCCAGCAGTGAAGGGAAGGGGGGGGATCGGGAGCTGTTTTTT
D gene: .; V gene: TRBV2; J gene: TRBJ2-1; CDR3 length: 13; clone size: few; CDR3 protein: CASSGLFSNEQFF; CDR3 DNA: TGTGCCAGCAGCGGACTCTTTAGCAATGAGCAGTTCTTC
D gene: .; V gene: TRBV2; J gene: TRBJ1-5; CDR3 length: 12; clone size: once; CDR3 protein: CASGGEGQPQHF; CDR3 DNA: TGTGCCAGCGGGGGGGAAGGTCAGCCCCAGCATTTT
D gene: .; V gene: TRBV2; J gene: TRBJ1-4; CDR3 length: 14; clone size: .; CDR3 protein: CASTHSKNNEKLFF; CDR3 DNA: TGTGCCAGCACCCACAGTAAGAATAATGAAAAACTGTTTTTT
D gene: TRBD1; V gene: TRBV4-1; J gene: TRBJ1-4; CDR3 length: 14; clone size: .; CDR3 protein: CASRRTGGKEKLFF; CDR3 DNA: TGCGCCAGCAGGAGGACAGGCGGGAAAGAAAAACTGTTTTTT
D gene: .; V gene: TRBV20-1; J gene: TRBJ2-3; CDR3 length: 10; clone size: .; CDR3 protein: CSASGDTQYF; CDR3 DNA: TGCAGTGCTTCGGGAGATACGCAGTATTTT
D gene: TRBD2; V gene: TRBV9; J gene: TRBJ2-3; CDR3 length: 15; clone size: .; CDR3 protein: CASSGWTSARATQYF; CDR3 DNA: TGTGCCAGCAGCGGATGGACTAGCGCCCGCGCTACGCAGTATTTT
D gene: TRBD1; V gene: TRBV6-4; J gene: TRBJ1-2; CDR3 length: 15; clone size: .; CDR3 protein: CASSRDRAGNYGYTF; CDR3 DNA: TGTGCCAGCAGCCGGGACAGGGCTGGTAACTATGGCTACACCTTC
D gene: TRBD1; V gene: TRBV28; J gene: TRBJ1-4; CDR3 length: 15; clone size: .; CDR3 protein: CATMTGGASNEKLFF; CDR3 DNA: TGTGCCACCATGACAGGGGGCGCATCTAATGAAAAACTGTTTTTT
D gene: .; V gene: TRBV7-6; J gene: TRBJ1-4; CDR3 length: 16; clone size: .; CDR3 protein: CASSLSGQGGNEKLFF; CDR3 DNA: TGTGCCAGCAGCTTATCCGGTCAGGGCGGAAATGAAAAACTGTTTTTT
D gene: TRBD1; V gene: TRBV10-3; J gene: TRBJ1-2; CDR3 length: 15; clone size: .; CDR3 protein: CAILSGTGPNYGYTF; CDR3 DNA: TGTGCCATCTTATCCGGGACAGGGCCGAACTATGGCTACACCTTC
D gene: .; V gene: TRBV15; J gene: TRBJ1-4; CDR3 length: 14; clone size: few; CDR3 protein: CATKAGRLNEKLFF; CDR3 DNA: TGTGCTACTAAAGCGGGCAGGTTAAATGAAAAACTGTTTTTT